This TCR beta chain was obtained from a study of cytomegalovirus exposure and HLA in healthy donors. General study findings and limits: Among the most significant clusters, several appeared linked to common viral pathogens in a later analysis. In a later analysis, V- and J-gene trimming of beta chains associated with a DCLRE1C missense variant, replicated independently.

Primers for the PCR totalled 60 Vbeta and 13 Jbeta. TCRdb's copy holds only in-frame clones and misses some; the assay was immunoSEQ multiplex PCR. Of 150,000 to 200,000 clones in the sample, around 81% were seen once. Germline values: CDR1 MDHEN, CDR2 SYDVKM. This CDR3 is 15 amino acids long. To note about this clone: The antigen remains unidentified. At one of its ends the junction is not consistent with the germline gene, which may arise from a read error. This sample also contains other DNA sequences that code for the same CDR3.

Material: PBMCs. The chain joins TRBV28 to TRBJ1-2; maybe TRBD1 (5 bases). The clonotype comes from a man aged 18 to 30 in good health and CMV-seronegative. CDR3 in DNA: TGCGCCAGCAGTTTAGTGGCGACAGCTAACTATGGCTACACCTTC. Encoded protein: CASSLVATANYGYTF.